A selection of T cell receptor beta chains follows, all from one sample in a study of early T cells in non-severe SARS-CoV-2 infection. TCRdb fed the 5' RACE reads into MiXCR, producing one record per CDR3 protein. Of tens of thousands of distinct CDR3 sequences listed, over 2.5% are singletons. Input material: whole blood. These TCRs come from an adult who was a healthcare worker with PCR-confirmed SARS-CoV-2 infection or an uninfected control (not recorded which). CDR3s include the opening cysteine and the closing phenylalanine or tryptophan. Fields, in order: clone size, J gene, V gene, D gene, CDR3 protein, CDR3 DNA. The D gene is left open where the match is weak. Some rows have no size entry. The others give once, few or many, or a class for an expanded clone.

size: many
J: TRBJ1-5
V: TRBV12-3/TRBV12-4
D: -
CDR3: CASSFDRIRSQHF
DNA: TGTGCCAGCAGTTTCGACAGAATTCGGTCCCAGCATTTT

size: many
J: TRBJ1-1
V: TRBV7-3
D: -
CDR3: CASSLTGGLDEAFF
DNA: TGTGCCAGCAGCTTAACGGGGGGACTAGATGAAGCTTTCTTT

size: many
J: TRBJ1-3
V: TRBV7-6
D: -
CDR3: CASSLARSSGNTIYF
DNA: TGTGCCAGCAGCTTAGCGCGGTCCTCTGGAAACACCATATATTTT

size: many
J: TRBJ1-2
V: TRBV5-1
D: -
CDR3: CASSAGQTNSNYGYTF
DNA: TGCGCCAGCAGCGCCGGACAGACCAATTCTAACTATGGCTACACCTTC

size: -
J: TRBJ1-1
V: TRBV9
D: -
CDR3: CASSVRGGTEAFF
DNA: TGTGCCAGCAGCGTACGGGGAGGCACTGAAGCTTTCTTT

size: -
J: TRBJ2-3
V: TRBV14
D: -
CDR3: CASSQTTDPSTDTQYF
DNA: TGTGCCAGCAGCCAAACGACAGACCCTAGCACAGATACGCAGTATTTT

size: many
J: TRBJ1-5
V: TRBV28
D: -
CDR3: CASNKWGQPQHF
DNA: TGTGCCAGCAATAAGTGGGGTCAGCCCCAGCATTTT

size: many
J: TRBJ1-1
V: TRBV5-5
D: -
CDR3: CASSLSGTANTEAFF
DNA: TGTGCCAGCAGCTTGTCCGGGACTGCCAACACTGAAGCTTTCTTT

size: few
J: TRBJ1-2
V: TRBV6-1
D: TRBD1
CDR3: CASSDNRGYGYTF
DNA: TGTGCCAGCAGTGATAACAGGGGATATGGCTACACCTTC

size: many
J: TRBJ1-1
V: TRBV6-1
D: -
CDR3: CASTLGGTGTPNTEAFF
DNA: TGTGCCAGCACCCTTGGGGGCACCGGGACACCGAACACTGAAGCTTTCTTT

size: many
J: TRBJ2-2
V: TRBV11-3
D: -
CDR3: CASSLSFTSGGELFF
DNA: TGTGCCAGCAGCTTGAGCTTTACGTCGGGCGGGGAGCTGTTTTTT

size: many
J: TRBJ1-1
V: TRBV30
D: -
CDR3: CAWSVRLPNTEAFF
DNA: TGTGCCTGGAGTGTACGGCTCCCGAACACTGAAGCTTTCTTT

size: -
J: TRBJ2-3
V: TRBV7-8
D: -
CDR3: CASSPRDSSTDTQYF
DNA: TGTGCCAGCAGCCCGCGGGACAGCTCCACAGATACGCAGTATTTT

size: many
J: TRBJ2-3
V: TRBV7-8
D: TRBD2
CDR3: CASSASGTSGASTDTQYF
DNA: TGTGCCAGCAGCGCTAGCGGGACTAGCGGGGCTAGCACAGATACGCAGTATTTT

size: -
J: TRBJ2-1
V: TRBV5-1
D: TRBD2
CDR3: CASSYLAGSGYEQFF
DNA: TGCGCCAGCAGCTACCTAGCGGGGTCAGGCTATGAGCAGTTCTTC

size: many
J: TRBJ1-2
V: TRBV5-1
D: TRBD1
CDR3: CASSLGWDRAGYTF
DNA: TGCGCCAGCAGCTTGGGATGGGACAGGGCTGGCTACACCTTC

size: many
J: TRBJ1-3
V: TRBV5-4
D: -
CDR3: CASSSPRGHGNTIYF
DNA: TGTGCCAGCAGCAGCCCACGGGGCCACGGAAACACCATATATTTT

size: many
J: TRBJ1-6
V: TRBV6-6
D: TRBD1
CDR3: CASRETGGSYNSPLHF
DNA: TGTGCCAGCAGGGAGACAGGGGGCTCCTATAATTCACCCCTCCACTTT

size: many
J: TRBJ1-1
V: TRBV5-1
D: TRBD1
CDR3: CASSQIQGGTEAFF
DNA: TGCGCCAGCAGCCAGATCCAGGGGGGCACTGAAGCTTTCTTT

size: -
J: TRBJ1-5
V: TRBV27
D: TRBD1
CDR3: CASSSDRARNQPQHF
DNA: TGTGCCAGCAGTTCGGACAGGGCGCGCAATCAGCCCCAGCATTTT

size: many
J: TRBJ2-6
V: TRBV5-1
D: -
CDR3: CASSLGPTGANVLTF
DNA: TGCGCCAGCAGCTTGGGTCCAACTGGGGCCAACGTCCTGACTTTC

size: many
J: TRBJ1-1
V: TRBV29-1
D: -
CDR3: CSGGGPRGDEAFF
DNA: TGCAGCGGTGGGGGGCCCAGGGGCGATGAAGCTTTCTTT

size: -
J: TRBJ1-1
V: TRBV11-2
D: -
CDR3: CASSPRQAAEAFF
DNA: TGTGCCAGCAGCCCCCGTCAAGCCGCGGAAGCTTTCTTT

size: many
J: TRBJ2-3
V: TRBV2
D: TRBD1
CDR3: CASMGTGGTDTQYF
DNA: TGTGCCAGCATGGGGACAGGCGGCACAGATACGCAGTATTTT

size: -
J: TRBJ2-5
V: TRBV3-1
D: TRBD1
CDR3: CASSPTGTGVLRTQYF
DNA: TGTGCCAGCAGCCCCACCGGGACAGGGGTGCTGAGGACCCAGTACTTC

size: many
J: TRBJ2-1
V: TRBV3-1
D: -
CDR3: CASSRQKKRGYNEQFF
DNA: TGTGCCAGCAGCCGACAAAAAAAAAGGGGCTACAATGAGCAGTTCTTC

size: few
J: TRBJ2-3
V: TRBV11-2
D: -
CDR3: CASSPRSRTRDNTQYF
DNA: TGTGCCAGCAGCCCCCGGAGCCGGACGAGGGATAATACGCAGTATTTT

size: many
J: TRBJ2-5
V: TRBV12-3/TRBV12-4
D: -
CDR3: CASSLVRETQYF
DNA: TGTGCCAGCAGTCTGGTCCGAGAGACCCAGTACTTC

size: -
J: TRBJ2-3
V: TRBV6-1
D: TRBD1
CDR3: CASSGQVSTDTQYF
DNA: TGTGCCAGCAGCGGACAGGTTAGCACAGATACGCAGTATTTT

size: many
J: TRBJ1-4
V: TRBV5-1
D: -
CDR3: CASSLEGVELFF
DNA: TGCGCCAGCAGCTTGGAGGGGGTTGAACTGTTTTTT

size: many
J: TRBJ2-1
V: TRBV7-9
D: TRBD1
CDR3: CASGTRTGVHNEQFF
DNA: TGTGCCAGCGGAACCAGGACAGGGGTTCACAATGAGCAGTTCTTC

size: few
J: TRBJ2-1
V: TRBV7-2
D: TRBD1
CDR3: CASSPPGQGYREQFF
DNA: TGTGCCAGCAGCCCCCCGGGACAGGGATACCGTGAGCAGTTCTTC

size: many
J: TRBJ1-3
V: TRBV2
D: TRBD1
CDR3: CASSAGTGGNTIYF
DNA: TGTGCCAGCAGCGCCGGGACAGGAGGAAACACCATATATTTT